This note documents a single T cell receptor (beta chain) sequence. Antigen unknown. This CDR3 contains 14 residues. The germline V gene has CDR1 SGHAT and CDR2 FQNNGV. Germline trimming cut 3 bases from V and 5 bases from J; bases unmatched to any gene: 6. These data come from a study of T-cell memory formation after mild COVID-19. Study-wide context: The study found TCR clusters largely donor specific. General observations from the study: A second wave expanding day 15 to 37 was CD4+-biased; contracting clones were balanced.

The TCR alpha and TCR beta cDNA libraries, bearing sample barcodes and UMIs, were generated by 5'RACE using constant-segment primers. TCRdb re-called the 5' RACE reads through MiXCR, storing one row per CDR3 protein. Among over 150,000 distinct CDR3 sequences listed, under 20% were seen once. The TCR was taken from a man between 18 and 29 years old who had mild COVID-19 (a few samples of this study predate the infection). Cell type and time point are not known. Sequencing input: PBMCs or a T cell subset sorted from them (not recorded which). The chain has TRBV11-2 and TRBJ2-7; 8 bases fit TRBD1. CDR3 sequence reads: CASSLDRVGNEQYF. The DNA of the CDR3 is TGTGCCAGCAGCTTGGACAGGGTGGGTAACGAGCAGTACTTC. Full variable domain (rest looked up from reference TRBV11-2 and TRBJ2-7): EAGVAQSPRYKIIEKRQSVAFWCNPISGHATLYWYQQILGQGPKLLIQFQNNGVVDDSQLPKDRFSAERLKGVDSTLKIQPAKLEDSAVYLCASSLDRVGNEQYFGPGTRLTVT.